The 27 T cell receptor beta chains below all came from one sample that was sequenced in a study of cytomegalovirus exposure and HLA in healthy donors. The PCR employed 60 Vbeta primers together with 13 Jbeta primers. The protocol was immunoSEQ multiplex PCR, while the TCRdb copy is restricted to in-frame clones and leaves out a portion. Among around 49,000 clones, over 60% were seen once, and the ten largest hold more than 7%. Source material: PBMCs. The source is a young man in good health and CMV-seropositive.

The chain couples TRBV6-1 to TRBJ1-2; no clear D. The CDR3 has 13 amino acids. V lost 6 bases and J 4 bases, leaving 12 bases between the germline ends. Looked up from germline, CDR1 is MNHNS and CDR2 is SASEGT. CDR3 nucleotide sequence: TGTGCCAGCAGCCGGGGTGTATCCTATGGCTACACCTTC. This gives the protein CASSRGVSYGYTF.

CDR3 residues: CAWSVLGQGVASYEQYF. CDR3 sequence (DNA): TGTGCCTGGAGTGTACTGGGGCAGGGGGTCGCTTCCTACGAGCAGTACTTC. The chain joins TRBV30 to TRBJ2-7, with 7 bases aligning to TRBD1. CDR3 length: 17 residues. Trimming took 0 bases from V and 1 from J; bases not matched to a gene: 12. Germline values: CDR1 GTSNPN, CDR2 SVGIG (reference sequence). The whole variable domain, remainder taken from reference TRBV30 and TRBJ2-7, is SQTIHQWPATLVQPVGSPLSLECTVEGTSNPNLYWYRQAAGRGLQLLFYSVGIGQISSEVPQNLSASRPQDRQFILSSKKLLLSDSGFYLCAWSVLGQGVASYEQYFGPGTRLTVT.

The chain combines TRBV20-1 with TRBJ1-2; no reliable D call. CDR3 length: 11 residues. V was pared by 5 bases and J by 10 bases, with 14 bases between. The germline CDR1 and CDR2 sequences are DFQATT and SNEGSKA (reference sequence). Here the CDR3 reads CSAREVWYYTF. The DNA for the CDR3 is TGCAGTGCTCGGGAGGTTTGGTACTACACCTTC.

The rearrangement uses TRBV7-9 and TRBJ2-2, with D perhaps matching TRBD1 (6 bases). The CDR3 loop spans 17 amino acids. V was cut by 2 bases and J by 0 bases, with 13 bases left in between. The V gene's germline CDR1 is SEHNR and CDR2 FQNEAQ (reference sequence). This chain's CDR3 is CASSLPPGASNTGELFF. CDR3 nucleotides: TGTGCCAGCAGCTTACCTCCAGGGGCGTCGAACACCGGGGAGCTGTTTTTT.

The chain uses TRBV5-1 and TRBJ1-2; 9 bases line up with TRBD1. Trimming cost V 0 bases and J 8 bases; bases outside gene matches: 11. The germline gives CDR1 SGHRS, CDR2 YFSETQ. The CDR3 has 16 amino acids. This CDR3 is CASSLGDRGKAGGYTF. The CDR3 DNA reads as TGCGCCAGCAGCTTGGGAGACAGGGGGAAAGCTGGGGGCTACACCTTC.

V usage is TRBV7-3 and J usage is TRBJ2-2; D is uncertain. Between the trimmed V and J ends, which lost 4 bases and 3 bases, there was a span of 6 bases. Per germline, CDR1 SGHTA and CDR2 FQGTGA. The CDR3 loop spans 13 amino acids. CDR3 loop: CASSSPYTGELFF. CDR3 DNA sequence: TGTGCCAGCAGCTCCCCTTACACCGGGGAGCTGTTTTTT. The full variable domain, its missing parts supplied by reference TRBV7-3 and TRBJ2-2, is GAGVSQTPSNKVTEKGKYVELRCDPISGHTALYWYRQSLGQGPEFLIYFQGTGAADDSGLPNDRFFAVRPEGSVSTLKIQRTERGDSAVYLCASSSPYTGELFFGEGSRLTVL.

The chain combines TRBV14 with TRBJ2-7; D possibly corresponds to TRBD1 (6 bases). The germline V gene has CDR1 SGHDN and CDR2 FVKESK. The CDR3 is 16 amino acids. V gave up 2 bases and J gave up 4 bases, with 18 bases separating them. The CDR3 DNA follows: TGTGCCAGCAGCCAATGGTCTACGGACAGAAAATACGAGCAGTACTTC. Residues: CASSQWSTDRKYEQYF.

In DNA form, the CDR3 reads TGCGCCAGCAGCTCCGTGTCGGGACTAGCGGGTTACAATGAGCAGTTCTTC. Translating gives CASSSVSGLAGYNEQFF. The chain links TRBV5-1 to TRBJ2-1; 12 nucleotides line up with TRBD2. The CDR3 length is 17 residues. Germline V gene sequence: CDR1 SGHRS, CDR2 YFSETQ. The V gene end was trimmed by 3 bases and the J gene end by 4 bases; junction bases not matched to a gene: 8. The full variable domain, in which reference TRBV5-1 and TRBJ2-1 provide the parts outside the CDR3, is KAGVTQTPRYLIKTRGQQVTLSCSPISGHRSVSWYQQTPGQGLQFLFEYFSETQRNKGNFPGRFSGRQFSNSRSEMNVSTLELGDSALYLCASSSVSGLAGYNEQFFGPGTRLTVL.

The chain links TRBV5-4 to TRBJ1-1, with D possibly TRBD1 on 6 matching bases. Germline CDR1 is SGHNT and CDR2 is YYREEE (reference sequence). The CDR3 runs to 14 residues. V was shortened by 6 bases and J by 1 base, with 13 bases between the two germline ends. As DNA, the CDR3 is TGTGCCAGCAACCCACTGACAGGGAACACTGAAGCTTTCTTT. This encodes CASNPLTGNTEAFF. The entire variable domain, with the rest obtained from reference TRBV5-4 and TRBJ1-1, is as follows: ETGVTQSPTHLIKTRGQQVTLRCSSQSGHNTVSWYQQALGQGPQFIFQYYREEENGRGNFPPRFSGLQFPNYSSELNVNALELDDSALYLCASNPLTGNTEAFFGQGTRLTVV.

Regarding this clone: The same CDR3 also results from other DNA sequences found in this sample. The chain is built from TRBV6-1 and TRBJ2-7; 7 nucleotides align to TRBD1. CDR3 length: 14 residues. CDR1 and CDR2 (germline): MNHNS, SASEGT. V lost 3 bases, J lost 0 bases, and 2 bases stayed unmatched. The CDR3 is CASSEGDSSYEQYF. The CDR3 nucleotides read TGTGCCAGCAGTGAGGGGGACAGCTCCTACGAGCAGTACTTC.

CDR3 in DNA: TGTGCCAGCAGCGTATTACTAGCGGGGGGGCTAAAACCCGAGCAGTTCTTC. This sequence encodes CASSVLLAGGLKPEQFF. The chain couples TRBV9 to TRBJ2-1; TRBD2 aligns across 13 bases. The CDR3 has 17 amino acids. CDR1 and CDR2 (germline): SGDLS, YYNGEE. Unmatched junction bases numbered 11, after V lost 1 base and J lost 10 bases.

This chain joins TRBV2 and TRBJ1-1; D remains unclear. This CDR3 is 13 amino acids long. The germline V gene encodes CDR1 SNHLY and CDR2 FYNNEI. V was shortened by 6 bases and J by 3 bases, with 11 bases between the two germline ends. The CDR3 DNA follows: TGTGCCAGCAGGGGTGGGCAGGACACTGAAGCTTTCTTT. Protein sequence: CASRGGQDTEAFF.

This clone was seen just once. The J gene is TRBJ2-3, the V gene TRBV27, with a possible D match to TRBD1 (6 bases). This CDR3 has 13 residues. Trimming pared 6 bases from V and 1 base from J, leaving 8 bases between. Per germline, CDR1 MNHEY and CDR2 SMNVEV (reference sequence). CDR3 sequence reads: CASSRTGTDTQYF. DNA for the CDR3: TGTGCCAGCAGCCGGACAGGCACAGATACGCAGTATTTT.

The rearrangement uses TRBV28 and TRBJ1-1; D is unresolved. Germline CDR1 MDHEN, CDR2 SYDVKM. The CDR3 spans 12 residues. The ends were cut back, 6 bases at V and 7 bases at J, with 12 bases in the middle. This CDR3 reads CASREDGNEAFF. The CDR3 coding sequence is TGTGCCAGCAGGGAAGACGGGAATGAAGCTTTCTTT.

The rearrangement uses TRBV2 and TRBJ1-2; the D gene is possibly TRBD1 (5 bases). CDR1 is SNHLY, CDR2 FYNNEI, per germline. With 0 bases removed from V and 7 bases from J, the gap between germline ends came to 9 bases. The CDR3 spans 13 residues. CDR3: CASSEARGLGYTF. In nucleotides, the CDR3 is TGTGCCAGCAGTGAAGCAAGGGGTCTTGGCTACACCTTC.

This clone was counted only a few times. The V and J genes are TRBV5-1 and TRBJ1-1; D is uncertain. The CDR3 consists of 14 residues. The V and J ends lost 0 bases and 2 bases respectively, with 8 bases between them. CDR1 and CDR2 (germline): SGHRS, YFSETQ. The CDR3 nucleotides read TGCGCCAGCAGCTTGGGACGGGAAAACACTGAAGCTTTCTTT. This sequence encodes CASSLGRENTEAFF.

This sequence joins TRBV29-1 and TRBJ2-2, with D perhaps TRBD1 (6 bases). Deletions cut 4 bases from V and 1 base from J, with 10 bases between. Germline CDR1 SQVTM, CDR2 ANQGSEA. This CDR3 region has 14 residues. CDR3 amino acids: CSVGWGQNTGELFF. Here the CDR3 DNA reads TGCAGCGTTGGGTGGGGGCAGAACACCGGGGAGCTGTTTTTT.

This chain joins TRBV27 and TRBJ2-7; D may be TRBD2 (6 bases). The germline CDR1 and CDR2 sequences are MNHEY and SMNVEV (reference sequence). The V gene lost 6 bases and the J gene lost 3 bases, with 18 bases spanning the gap. The CDR3 length is 15 residues. CDR3 in DNA: TGTGCCAGCAGCCAGTATCAGGGAGGAGGCTACGAGCAGTACTTC. Protein sequence: CASSQYQGGGYEQYF.

The chain uses TRBV4-1 and TRBJ1-1, with unresolved D. This CDR3 comprises 14 residues. V lost 3 bases to trimming and J lost 2 bases, with 10 bases between them. CDR1 and CDR2 from the germline V gene are MGHRA and YSYEKL. CDR3 DNA: TGCGCCAGCAGCCAGTCAGGTGTTAACACTGAAGCTTTCTTT. Protein product: CASSQSGVNTEAFF.

This chain links TRBV2 with TRBJ2-1; TRBD1 matches 11 bases. Germline trimming cut 10 bases from V and 6 bases from J; bases unmatched to any gene: 5. This CDR3 is 13 amino acids long. Germline lookup yields CDR1 SNHLY and CDR2 FYNNEI. CDR3 amino acids: CATDRGLGNEQFF. The CDR3 DNA sequence: TGTGCCACGGACAGGGGGCTGGGCAATGAGCAGTTCTTC.

This rearrangement joins TRBV5-1 to TRBJ1-1, with 7 bases fitting TRBD1. The junction had 2 bases not matched to a gene; V was cut back by 2 bases and J by 4 bases. The germline CDR1 and CDR2 sequences are SGHRS and YFSETQ. The CDR3 is 13 amino acids. In DNA form, the CDR3 reads TGCGCCAGCAGCTTCACAGGGGTCACTGAAGCTTTCTTT. Translation gives CASSFTGVTEAFF.

This clone is termed large. The chain combines TRBV7-8 with TRBJ2-2; no reliable D call. The V end lost 8 bases, the J end lost 0 bases, and 16 bases lay between the germline ends. CDR1 is SGHVS and CDR2 is FQNEAQ in the germline V gene. The CDR3 runs to 16 residues. CDR3 residues: CASQDSKITNTGELFF. DNA of the CDR3: TGTGCCAGCCAAGACTCGAAGATTACGAACACCGGGGAGCTGTTTTTT.

The J gene is TRBJ1-4, the V gene TRBV5-1; D not resolved. This CDR3 spans 14 amino acids. Trimming stripped 0 bases from V and 3 bases from J, with 6 bases between. The germline V gene encodes CDR1 SGHRS and CDR2 YFSETQ. Here the CDR3 reads CASSLGQANEKLFF. The CDR3 DNA follows: TGCGCCAGCAGCTTGGGGCAAGCTAATGAAAAACTGTTTTTT.

This chain joins TRBV7-2 and TRBJ1-5; TRBD1 agrees at 10 bases. Per the germline V gene, CDR1 is SGHTA and CDR2 is FQGNSA. This CDR3 is 15 amino acids long. After removal of 2 bases from V and 4 bases from J, the junction contained 2 bases not matched to a gene. CDR3 DNA: TGTGCCAGCAGCTTAATGGGACAGGGGAATCAGCCCCAGCATTTT. It yields the protein CASSLMGQGNQPQHF.

The rearrangement uses TRBV23-1 and TRBJ1-2; possibly TRBD1 for D (6 bases). TRBV23-1 is filed as an ORF, its function uncertain. V was trimmed by 4 bases and J by 3 bases, leaving 15 bases between them. The CDR3 runs to 15 residues. CDR3 loop: CASSPWGGPDYGYTF. Here the CDR3 DNA reads TGCGCCAGCAGTCCCTGGGGGGGCCCAGACTATGGCTACACCTTC.

This clone was counted once. The gene calls are TRBV19 and TRBJ2-1; TRBD2 aligns across 11 bases. V dropped 7 bases and J dropped 7; count of bases not matched to a gene: 6. Germline CDR1 and CDR2: LNHDA and SQIVND (reference sequence). This CDR3 spans 14 amino acids. Here the CDR3 DNA reads TGTGCCAGTACCACTAGCGGGGGCGGGAATGAGCAGTTCTTC. It specifies CASTTSGGGNEQFF. Full variable domain (remainder filled in from reference TRBV19 and TRBJ2-1): DGGITQSPKYLFRKEGQNVTLSCEQNLNHDAMYWYRQDPGQGLRLIYYSQIVNDFQKGDIAEGYSVSREKKESFPLTVTSAQKNPTAFYLCASTTSGGGNEQFFGPGTRLTVL.

The chain's CDR3 is CSVGEVGGYTF. The CDR3 nucleotides are TGCAGCGTTGGGGAGGTGGGTGGCTACACCTTC. V is TRBV29-1 and J is TRBJ1-2, with D hard to call. V lost 4 bases, J lost 7 bases, and 10 bases lay in between. This CDR3 comprises 11 residues. Germline assignment: CDR1 SQVTM and CDR2 ANQGSEA.